The source of this T cell receptor beta chain is a study of T-cell reconstitution after alpha-beta-depleted transplantation in children. The study's findings and limits: Reportedly, roughly two months post-transplant, alpha-beta T cells arose from several hundred expanded graft clones. Counts and diversity of T cells one year after transplant came mostly from newly produced T cells. The high TCRbeta diversity at day 60 in some patients came from surviving recipient T cells and thymic progenitors.

From germline, CDR1 is SQVTM and CDR2 ANQGSEA. The CDR3 runs 13 residues. V shed 3 bases and J 8 bases; nucleotides not matched to a gene: 6. This clonotype was picked up many times. Its antigen is undetermined. TCRbeta library preparation incorporated unique molecular identifiers. TCRdb called the PCR reads again in MiXCR, with one record for every CDR3 protein. The top ten hold 35% to 45% of the sample, which has roughly 200,000 distinct CDR3 sequences, approximately 8.4% seen once. The TCR comes from a male patient aged 2-15 years who had a stem cell transplant for acute myeloid leukemia, so the T cells may come from the graft donor. The gene calls are TRBV29-1 and TRBJ1-2; 10 bases align to TRBD1. The sample here was PBMCs, mostly from graft donor cells, taken 360 days after TCRalphabeta/CD19-depleted stem cell transplant. The CDR3 sequence is CSVERQGAEGYTF. The CDR3 nucleotides are TGCAGCGTTGAGAGACAGGGGGCGGAGGGCTACACCTTC.